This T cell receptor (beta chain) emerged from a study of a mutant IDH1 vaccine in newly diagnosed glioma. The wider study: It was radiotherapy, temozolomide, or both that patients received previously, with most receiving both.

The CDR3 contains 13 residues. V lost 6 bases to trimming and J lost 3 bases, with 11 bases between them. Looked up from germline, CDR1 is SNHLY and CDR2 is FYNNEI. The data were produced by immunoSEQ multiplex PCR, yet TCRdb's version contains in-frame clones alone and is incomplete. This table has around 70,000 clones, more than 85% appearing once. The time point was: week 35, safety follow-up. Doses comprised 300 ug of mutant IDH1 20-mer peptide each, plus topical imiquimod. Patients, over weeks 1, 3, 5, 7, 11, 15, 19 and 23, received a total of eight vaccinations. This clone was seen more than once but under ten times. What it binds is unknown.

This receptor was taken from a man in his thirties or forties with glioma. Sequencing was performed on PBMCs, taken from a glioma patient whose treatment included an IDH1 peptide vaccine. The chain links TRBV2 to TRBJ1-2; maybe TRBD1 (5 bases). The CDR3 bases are TGTGCCAGCAGAGGAGGGGCCGACTATGGCTACACCTTC. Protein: CASRGGADYGYTF.